This TCR beta chain was captured in a study of low-dose radiotherapy and immunotherapy resistance in tumors. On the study more broadly: Aspirin was administered orally at 300 mg daily for four cycles, commencing on cycle 1 day 1.

Time point described: before trial treatment. Germline lookup yields CDR1 SQVTM and CDR2 ANQGSEA. The CDR3 loop spans 12 amino acids. This clonotype turned up a few times. One base away lies a much larger clone, so this may be a sequencing read error. First-strand cDNA used TRAV- and TRBV-specific primers, covering alpha and beta chains. Amplification, which lasted roughly 20 PCR cycles, used a constant-region primer and V-primer adapter to amplify TCRs. MiXCR, applied by TCRdb to the reads, yields one record per CDR3 protein. Of tens of thousands of distinct CDR3 sequences in the sample, roughly 19% were seen once.

The receptor was derived from a male donor with prostate cancer. The V call is TRBV29-1, the J call TRBJ1-2; D is uncertain. This specimen consisted of PBMCs, obtained before treatment. CDR3 in DNA: TGCAGTGCCCGGTCAGGACGATATGGCTACACCTTC. This encodes CSARSGRYGYTF.